The present entry profiles one T cell receptor (beta chain) with its context. Its antigen is not known. With 0 bases clipped from V and 2 bases from J, the junction kept 7 bases outside the gene matches. The CDR3 spans 17 residues. CDR1 and CDR2 (germline): SGDLS, YYNGEE. This sample is drawn from a study of T-cell memory formation after mild COVID-19. Study-wide results and caveats: Pre-infection memory showed some responding clones, and this suggested that cross-reactive memory joined. CD4/CD8 balance held among clones contracting day 15 to 85, and later expanders leaned CD4+. Second-wave clones with a day 37 peak had unconfirmed SARS-CoV-2 specificity.

From 5'RACE with constant-segment primers came TCR alpha and TCR beta cDNA libraries that carried sample barcodes and UMIs. TCRdb used MiXCR to reprocess the 5' RACE reads, holding one entry per CDR3 protein. This table has 260,000 or so distinct CDR3 sequences, over 15% appearing once. The chain links TRBV9 to TRBJ2-3; TRBD2 matches 9 bases. The sequence derives from a man younger than 30 who had mild COVID-19 (a few samples of this study predate the infection). Cell type and time point are not known. The material sequenced was PBMCs or a T cell subset sorted from them (not recorded which). The CDR3: CASSVGGSGGLTDTQYF. The CDR3 DNA is TGTGCCAGCAGCGTAGGAGGTAGCGGGGGACTCACAGATACGCAGTATTTT.